The next 28 T cell receptor beta chains were all read from a single sample in a study of metastatic and nonmetastatic thyroid tumors. TCRdb re-clonotyped the PCR reads through MiXCR. The repertoire consists of some 38,000 clones, with approximately 20% occurring once and the leading ten covering 15% to 20%. Treatment of any kind had been given to no patient before thyroid surgery. Material for sequencing was blood. These receptors all stem from a female donor with papillary thyroid cancer or a benign thyroid nodule (not recorded which). Some clones in this sample may be carry-over from other donors' samples.

The CDR3 is CASSLSESGSEKLFF. Written as DNA, the CDR3 is TGCGCCAGCAGCTTGTCCGAGTCAGGGAGTGAAAAACTGTTTTTT. The chain recombines TRBV5-1 with TRBJ1-4, with D possibly matching TRBD1 (5 bases). Trimming pared 1 base from V and 7 bases from J, leaving 14 bases between. This CDR3 spans 15 amino acids. Germline CDR1 and CDR2: SGHRS and YFSETQ.

This clone appeared many times. CDR3 DNA sequence: TGTGCTAGTGGTTTGGGTCCTGATCGAGGGGCCTTTGGCTACACCTTC. This sequence encodes CASGLGPDRGAFGYTF. The rearrangement joins TRBV12-5 to TRBJ1-2, with a weak D call TRBD1 (5 bases). V was cut by 1 base and J by 7 bases, with 19 bases left in between. This CDR3 spans 16 amino acids. Germline loops: CDR1 LGHNT, CDR2 FRNRAP.

This clone showed up many times. The V call is TRBV4-1, the J call TRBJ2-1; D not resolved. Trimming removed 1 base from V and 9 bases from J, with 4 bases in between. This CDR3 region has 11 residues. Germline-derived CDR1 and CDR2 are MGHRA and YSYEKL. The CDR3 is CASSQVGEQFF. Written as DNA, the CDR3 is TGCGCCAGCAGCCAAGTGGGTGAGCAGTTCTTC.

This clone is medium-sized by share. Additional DNA sequences in this sample encode the identical CDR3. The chain uses TRBV27 and TRBJ2-7; 9 bases fit TRBD1. CDR1 and CDR2 (germline): MNHEY, SMNVEV (reference sequence). The junction had 7 bases not matched to a gene; V was cut back by 5 bases and J by 2 bases. This CDR3 has 15 residues. The CDR3 DNA reads TGTGCCAGCAGTCTCGGGACAGGGCTTACCTACGAGCAGTACTTC. It encodes CASSLGTGLTYEQYF.

In this sample, this clone turned up many times. V and J are TRBV2 and TRBJ1-5, with D possibly being TRBD1 (5 bases). The germline V gene encodes CDR1 SNHLY and CDR2 FYNNEI. The length of the CDR3 is 15 residues. The V gene lost 7 bases and the J gene lost 2 bases, with 15 bases spanning the gap. CDR3 residues: CASTPPGGGNQPQHF. Written as DNA, the CDR3 is TGTGCCAGCACTCCCCCCGGGGGAGGCAATCAGCCCCAGCATTTT.

This clone was recorded at least ten times. The chain joins TRBV15 to TRBJ1-4; maybe TRBD1 (5 bases). Trimming removed 0 bases at V and 8 bases at J, with 13 bases between. This CDR3 comprises 15 residues. Germline lookup yields CDR1 LNHNV and CDR2 YYDKDF (reference sequence). CDR3 region: CATSRDRDNREKLFF. Here the CDR3 DNA reads TGTGCCACCAGCAGAGACCGGGATAACAGGGAAAAACTGTTTTTT.

This clone was seen ten or more times. The chain couples TRBV14 to TRBJ1-2; TRBD1 matches at 7 bases. Per the germline V gene, CDR1 is SGHDN and CDR2 is FVKESK. This CDR3 is 15 amino acids long. V was pared by 1 base and J by 7 bases, with 9 bases of the junction left unmatched. In nucleotides, the CDR3 is TGTGCCAGCAGCCAAGCCCTAGGACAGGCGGGTGGCTACACCTTC. Amino acid sequence: CASSQALGQAGGYTF.

This clone was recorded at least ten times. The genes are TRBV6-1 and TRBJ1-5; a weak D match, TRBD1 (6 bases). CDR1 MNHNS and CDR2 SASEGT come from the germline V gene. The CDR3 has 15 amino acids. V dropped 5 bases and J dropped 2 bases, with 13 bases sitting between them. The CDR3 loop reads CASSQGRDGNQPQHF. The CDR3 DNA sequence: TGTGCCAGCAGTCAGGGGAGGGATGGCAATCAGCCCCAGCATTTT.

This clone has a handful of counts. Different DNA sequences within this sample yield the same CDR3. The chain couples TRBV27 to TRBJ2-7; D not certain. The CDR3 has 13 amino acids. CDR1 MNHEY and CDR2 SMNVEV come from the germline V gene (reference sequence). V was cut by 2 bases and J by 4 bases, with 9 bases left in between. CDR3 DNA sequence: TGTGCCAGCAGTTTAAGAGGACCATACGAGCAGTACTTC. Its translation is CASSLRGPYEQYF.

This clone was seen at least ten times. The chain recombines TRBV24-1 with TRBJ2-1; weak D call: TRBD2 (8 bases). This CDR3 comprises 16 residues. The V gene's germline CDR1 is KGHDR and CDR2 SFDVKD. With 3 bases removed from V and 8 bases from J, the gap between germline ends came to 19 bases. CDR3 DNA sequence: TGTGCCACCAGTGATCCAGGGACTAGGGGGCTTGATGAGCAGTTCTTC. The encoded protein is CATSDPGTRGLDEQFF.

The rearrangement uses TRBV7-9 and TRBJ2-7, with D unclear. This CDR3 region has 13 residues. V shed 6 bases and J shed 4 bases, with 13 bases lying between them. Germline assignment: CDR1 SEHNR and CDR2 FQNEAQ (reference sequence). The CDR3 here is CASRSIGQYEQYF. The CDR3 DNA sequence: TGTGCCAGCAGATCTATCGGCCAATACGAGCAGTACTTC.

The chain links TRBV28 to TRBJ1-2, with no clear D. From germline, CDR1 is MDHEN and CDR2 SYDVKM. Trimming took off 6 bases at V and 13 bases at J, with 21 bases between the two ends. CDR3 size: 13 residues. The DNA of the CDR3 is TGTGCCAGCAGAGATCCGTGCCCCTTGGGTCGCACCTTC. It encodes CASRDPCPLGRTF.

This clone came up many times. The chain combines TRBV2 with TRBJ2-5; D perhaps matches TRBD1 (5 bases). Germline V lookup: CDR1 SNHLY, CDR2 FYNNEI. CDR3 length: 14 residues. V lost 7 bases to trimming and J lost 5 bases, with 17 bases between them. The DNA for the CDR3 is TGTGCCAGCAAGCTTGGCAGGGTGGAGGAGACCCAGTACTTC. This sequence encodes CASKLGRVEETQYF.

This clone showed up many times. J is TRBJ1-2 and V is TRBV12-3 or TRBV12-4, with TRBD1 as a possible D gene (5 bases). This CDR3 is 14 amino acids long. The V end lost 6 bases, the J end lost 5 bases, and 16 bases lay between the germline ends. The CDR3 loop is CASRESQGRYGYTF. Here the CDR3 DNA reads TGTGCCAGCAGAGAATCCCAGGGCCGTTATGGCTACACCTTC.

V is TRBV7-2 and J is TRBJ1-5, with a possible D match to TRBD1 (6 bases). Between the trimmed V and J ends, which lost 7 bases and 6 bases, there was a span of 13 bases. There are 13 residues in the CDR3. The germline V gene has CDR1 SGHTA and CDR2 FQGNSA. The CDR3 here is CASTQGFGQPQHF. The CDR3 coding sequence is TGTGCCAGCACCCAGGGGTTTGGTCAGCCCCAGCATTTT. The full variable domain, with the rest looked up from reference TRBV7-2 and TRBJ1-5, is GAGVSQSPSNKVTEKGKDVELRCDPISGHTALYWYRQSLGQGLEFLIYFQGNSAPDKSGLPSDRFSAERTGGSVSTLTIQRTQQEDSAVYLCASTQGFGQPQHFGDGTRLSIL.

The V call is TRBV28, the J call TRBJ2-2; possible D gene TRBD2, 6 bases. The germline V gene has CDR1 MDHEN and CDR2 SYDVKM. The CDR3 is 16 residues long. V lost 5 bases and J lost 6, with 19 bases in between. The CDR3 coding sequence is TGTGCCAGCAGTCCCGAACCCGGGAGAGGAGCCGGGGAGCTGTTTTTT. Translating it yields CASSPEPGRGAGELFF. Variable domain in full (rest from reference TRBV28 and TRBJ2-2): DVKVTQSSRYLVKRTGEKVFLECVQDMDHENMFWYRQDPGLGLRLIYFSYDVKMKEKGDIPEGYSVSREKKERFSLILESASTNQTSMYLCASSPEPGRGAGELFFGEGSRLTVL.

This clone was detected many times. Other DNA sequences of this sample code for an identical CDR3. V is TRBV20-1 and J is TRBJ2-2; unclear D gene. CDR1 is DFQATT, CDR2 SNEGSKA, per germline (reference sequence). This CDR3 is 13 amino acids long. V dropped 2 bases and J dropped 5 bases, with 9 bases sitting between them. The CDR3 nucleotides read TGCAGTGCTAGATCGCAAAGAACCGGGGAGCTGTTTTTT. Translation: CSARSQRTGELFF.

V is TRBV28 and J is TRBJ1-3; no reliable D call. Germline CDR1 MDHEN, CDR2 SYDVKM. The CDR3 consists of 13 residues. The V end lost 3 bases, the J end lost 4 bases, and 7 bases lay between the germline ends. CDR3 sequence: CASSFSGGNTIYF. CDR3 bases: TGTGCCAGCAGTTTCTCTGGGGGAAACACCATATATTTT.

The CDR3, as DNA: TGCAGTGCTAGCAACCCAGATGAAGGGGTCCAGACCCAGTACTTC. Translating gives CSASNPDEGVQTQYF. The chain is built from TRBV20-1 and TRBJ2-5; possibly TRBD1 for D (5 bases). The germline CDR1 and CDR2 sequences are DFQATT and SNEGSKA (reference sequence). The CDR3 is 15 residues long. Trimming took 3 bases from V and 6 from J, leaving 20 bases between them.

This clone was seen a few times. This chain joins TRBV9 and TRBJ1-2, with D unresolved. V lost 4 bases to trimming and J lost 7 bases, with 14 bases between them. This CDR3 spans 13 amino acids. Germline CDR1 and CDR2: SGDLS and YYNGEE. The CDR3 coding sequence is TGTGCCAGCAGCCCCCGGCTCCAGACTGGCTACACCTTC. This codes for CASSPRLQTGYTF.

This clone was seen a handful of times. Sequence at one end of the junction differs from germline and may be a read error. The chain carries TRBV6-1 and TRBJ2-6, with a tentative D call TRBD1 (5 bases). Germline V CDR1 and CDR2: MNHNS, SASEGT. This CDR3 is built from 16 residues. CDR3 residues: CASSPDGGYGANVLTF. The CDR3 DNA reads TGTGCCAGCAGCCCCGACGGCGGCTATGGGGCCAACGTACTGACTTTC.

This clone showed up many times. Other DNA sequences from this sample encode an identical CDR3 as well. The chain carries TRBV6-1 and TRBJ2-4; 8 bases are a match to TRBD1. J gave up 9 bases and V 7 bases, and 14 bases lay outside the gene matches. Germline-derived CDR1 and CDR2 are MNHNS and SASEGT. The length of the CDR3 is 15 residues. The CDR3 region has the DNA TGTGCCAGCAAAACCGACAGGGGTCGATATCTCATTCAGTACTTC. Translated, it gives CASKTDRGRYLIQYF.

Of note for this clone: The junction and the germline gene differ at one end; a read error may be behind it. V is TRBV6-2 or TRBV6-3 and J is TRBJ2-3; D gene ambiguous. Germline CDR1 and CDR2: MNHEY and SVGEGT. This CDR3 has 14 residues. The CDR3 DNA sequence: TGTGCCGGCAGTTACTCCCAGAGCACAGATACGCAGTATTTT. It translates to CAGSYSQSTDTQYF.

The V gene is TRBV4-2, the J gene TRBJ2-7; TRBD1 agrees at 7 bases. The germline gives CDR1 LGHNA, CDR2 YNFKEQ. V dropped 0 bases and J dropped 4; count of bases not matched to a gene: 6. The CDR3 length is 15 residues. CDR3 sequence: CASSQELAGGYEQYF. CDR3 nucleotide sequence: TGTGCCAGCAGCCAAGAACTTGCAGGGGGATACGAGCAGTACTTC.

This clone was observed at least ten times. This chain links TRBV20-1 with TRBJ1-5; 7 bases line up with TRBD1. V dropped 5 bases and J dropped 5; count of bases not matched to a gene: 9. This CDR3 contains 14 residues. Germline-derived CDR1 and CDR2 are DFQATT and SNEGSKA (reference sequence). CDR3 sequence reads: CSADSRGNYQPQHF. In DNA, the CDR3 is TGCAGTGCTGACTCCAGGGGGAATTATCAGCCCCAGCATTTT.

This clone was found many times. The chain has TRBV4-1 and TRBJ1-6; the match to TRBD1 covers 8 bases. This CDR3 has 17 residues. Germline lookup yields CDR1 MGHRA and CDR2 YSYEKL. With V trimmed by 3 bases and J by 7 bases, 11 bases remained unmatched. The CDR3 DNA reads as TGCGCCAGCAGCCAGTTAACGCAGGGGGCTAAAAATTCACCCCTCCACTTT. Residues: CASSQLTQGAKNSPLHF.

The chain uses TRBV11-1 and TRBJ2-7, with 8 bases fitting TRBD2. The end of the DNA aligns better with TRBJ2-1, so the J call may be wrong. There are 16 residues in the CDR3. Germline CDR1 SGHAT, CDR2 FQDESV (reference sequence). This CDR3 reads CASISRDSGIFYEQFF. For the CDR3, the DNA is TGTGCCAGCATCTCCCGTGATAGCGGGATTTTCTATGAGCAGTTCTTC.

The rearrangement uses TRBV7-9 and TRBJ1-2; 7 positions match TRBD1. Germline values: CDR1 SEHNR, CDR2 FQNEAQ (reference sequence). The CDR3 is made up of 14 amino acids. Germline trimming cut 5 bases from V and 7 bases from J; bases unmatched to any gene: 10. The CDR3 loop is CASSQDRTAPGYTF. In DNA form, the CDR3 reads TGTGCCAGCAGCCAGGACAGGACAGCTCCTGGCTACACCTTC.